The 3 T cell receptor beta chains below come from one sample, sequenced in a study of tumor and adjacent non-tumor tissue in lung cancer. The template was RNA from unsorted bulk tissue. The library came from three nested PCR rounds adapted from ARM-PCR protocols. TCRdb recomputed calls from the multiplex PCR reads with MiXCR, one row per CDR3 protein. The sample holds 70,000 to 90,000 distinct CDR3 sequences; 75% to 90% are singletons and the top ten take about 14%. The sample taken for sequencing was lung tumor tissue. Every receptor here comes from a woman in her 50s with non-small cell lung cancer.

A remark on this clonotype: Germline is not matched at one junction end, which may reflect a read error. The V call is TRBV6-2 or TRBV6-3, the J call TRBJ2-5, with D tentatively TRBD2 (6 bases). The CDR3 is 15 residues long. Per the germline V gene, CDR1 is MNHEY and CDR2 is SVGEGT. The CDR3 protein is CDSSYGTGSQETQYF. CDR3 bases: TGTGACAGCAGTTACGGTACCGGGAGCCAAGAGACCCAGTACTTC.

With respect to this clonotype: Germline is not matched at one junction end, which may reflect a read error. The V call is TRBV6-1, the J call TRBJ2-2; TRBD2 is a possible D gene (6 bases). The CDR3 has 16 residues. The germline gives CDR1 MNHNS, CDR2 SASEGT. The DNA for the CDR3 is TGTGCCAGCAGGCAGGGTTCTGGCAGCAGAGGCGGGAAGCTGTTTTTT. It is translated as CASRQGSGSRGGKLFF.

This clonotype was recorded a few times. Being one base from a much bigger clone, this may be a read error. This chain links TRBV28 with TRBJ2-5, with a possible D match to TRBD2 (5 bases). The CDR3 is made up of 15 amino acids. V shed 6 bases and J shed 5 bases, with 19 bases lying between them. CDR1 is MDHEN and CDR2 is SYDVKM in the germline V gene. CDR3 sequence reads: CASSLLGLQEETQYF. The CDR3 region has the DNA TGTGCCAGCAGCCTCCTTGGACTTCAGGAGGAGACCCAGTACTTC.